This paragraph reports one T cell receptor (beta chain). Methods used by the authors: Amplification of reference gene primers was used by the study to estimate nucleated cell counts. TCRdb's table, derived via immunoSEQ multiplex PCR, lists solely in-frame clones and lacks some. V and J calls and clone size are given by that table; D and trimming were obtained from the DNA. The table has around 210,000 clones, 86% seen once; the top ten hold 0.75% to 0.95%. These data are taken from a study of blood T cell repertoires in COVID-19. On the study more broadly: COVID-19 samples, acute and convalescent, were from the United States, Italy and Spain. T cells, B-cell-depleted T cells, or PBMCs provided the cDNA or gDNA that served as material.

V shed 0 bases and J shed 1 base, with 12 bases lying between them. CDR1 SGHNT and CDR2 YENEEA come from the germline V gene. The CDR3 sequence is 16 residues long. This rearrangement joins TRBV11-3 to TRBJ1-1; a weak D match, TRBD1 (6 bases). The origin of this receptor is a woman aged 70-85 years with acute or convalescent COVID-19. The sequencing input was peripheral blood. The DNA of the CDR3 is TGTGCCAGCAGCTTAGATTGGGGCAGGGGGAACACTGAAGCTTTCTTT. Translating it yields CASSLDWGRGNTEAFF.